This T cell receptor (beta chain) was found in a study of blood T cell repertoires in COVID-19. Study overall: PBMCs, B-cell-depleted T cells, or T cells provided the cDNA or gDNA that made up the material.

TCRdb's table, derived via immunoSEQ multiplex PCR, lists solely in-frame clones and lacks some. The profile shows around 200,000 clones, 75% to 90% of them singletons. This clone was observed once. CDR3 size: 14 residues. The ends lost 6 bases at V and 7 bases at J; junction bases unmatched: 6. Per germline, CDR1 MDHEN and CDR2 SYDVKM. V usage is TRBV28 and J usage is TRBJ1-6; 7 bases align to TRBD1. This clonotype was sampled from a man in his sixties with acute or convalescent COVID-19. The specimen was peripheral blood. CDR3 DNA sequence: TGTGCCAGCAGGCGACAGGGAGGAAATTCACCCCTCCACTTT. This encodes CASRRQGGNSPLHF. Complete variable domain (other parts from reference TRBV28 and TRBJ1-6): DVKVTQSSRYLVKRTGEKVFLECVQDMDHENMFWYRQDPGLGLRLIYFSYDVKMKEKGDIPEGYSVSREKKERFSLILESASTNQTSMYLCASRRQGGNSPLHFGNGTRLTVT.